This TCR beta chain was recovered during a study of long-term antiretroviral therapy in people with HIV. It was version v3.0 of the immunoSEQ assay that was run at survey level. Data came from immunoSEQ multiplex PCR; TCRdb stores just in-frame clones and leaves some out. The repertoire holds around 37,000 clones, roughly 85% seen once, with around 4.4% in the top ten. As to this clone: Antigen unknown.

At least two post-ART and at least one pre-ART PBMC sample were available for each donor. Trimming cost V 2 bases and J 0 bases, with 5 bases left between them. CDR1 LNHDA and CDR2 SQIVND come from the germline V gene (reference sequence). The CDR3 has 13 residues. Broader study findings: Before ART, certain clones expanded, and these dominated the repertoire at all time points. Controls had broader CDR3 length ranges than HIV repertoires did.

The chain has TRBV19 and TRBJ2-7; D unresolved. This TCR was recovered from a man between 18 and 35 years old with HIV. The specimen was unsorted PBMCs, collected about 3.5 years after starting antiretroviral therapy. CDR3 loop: CASSIQFSYEQYF. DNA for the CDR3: TGTGCCAGTAGTATACAATTCTCCTACGAGCAGTACTTC.